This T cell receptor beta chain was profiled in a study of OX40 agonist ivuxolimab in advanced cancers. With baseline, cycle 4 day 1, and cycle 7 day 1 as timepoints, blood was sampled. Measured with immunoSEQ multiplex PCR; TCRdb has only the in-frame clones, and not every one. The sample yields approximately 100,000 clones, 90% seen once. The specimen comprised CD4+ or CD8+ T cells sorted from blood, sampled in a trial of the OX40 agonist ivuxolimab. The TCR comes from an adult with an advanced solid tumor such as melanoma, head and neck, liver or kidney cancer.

The DNA for the CDR3 is TGTGCCAGCAGTGGCGACGTGAGCAATCAGCCCCAGCATTTT. Translation: CASSGDVSNQPQHF. The chain uses TRBV28 and TRBJ1-5; D unclear. CDR3 length: 14 amino acids. Trimming took off 5 bases at V and 1 base at J, with 9 bases between the two ends. Germline V gene sequence: CDR1 MDHEN, CDR2 SYDVKM.